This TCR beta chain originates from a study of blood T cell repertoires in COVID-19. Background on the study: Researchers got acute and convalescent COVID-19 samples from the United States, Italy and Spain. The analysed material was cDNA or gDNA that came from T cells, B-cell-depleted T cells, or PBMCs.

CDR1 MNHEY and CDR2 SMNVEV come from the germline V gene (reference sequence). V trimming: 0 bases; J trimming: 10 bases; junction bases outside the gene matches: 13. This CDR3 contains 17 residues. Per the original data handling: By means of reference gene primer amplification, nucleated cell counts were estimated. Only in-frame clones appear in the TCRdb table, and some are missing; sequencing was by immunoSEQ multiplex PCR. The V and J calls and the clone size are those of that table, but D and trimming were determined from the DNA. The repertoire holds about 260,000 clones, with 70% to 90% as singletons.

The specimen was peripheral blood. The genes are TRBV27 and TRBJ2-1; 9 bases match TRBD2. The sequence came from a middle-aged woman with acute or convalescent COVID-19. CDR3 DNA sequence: TGTGCCAGCAGTTTATCTGGGGCGGGGGGGCAGGTGTGGGAGCAGTTCTTC. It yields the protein CASSLSGAGGQVWEQFF.